A single TCR beta chain is shown here with its context. The antigen is unknown. This entry is derived from a study of blood T cells in healthy people across ages. The germline V gene has CDR1 SEHNR and CDR2 FQNEAQ (reference sequence). The CDR3 is 18 amino acids. V dropped 0 bases and J dropped 5 bases, with 22 bases sitting between them. Through a sample-barcoded 5' primer and a J-beta primer mix, a second PCR was run for roughly 6 to 11 cycles. Each cDNA molecule was tagged by a template-switch adaptor that had 12 random nucleotides. MiXCR, run by TCRdb on the 5' RACE reads, gives a single entry per CDR3 protein. The sample shows around 1,500,000 distinct CDR3 sequences, roughly 27% of them seen only once. Study-wide points: More naive CD4+ cells and higher diversity marked long-lived donors relative to aged donors. Considered underestimates were the diversity estimates obtained from one million T cells. A roughly linear fall in TCR beta diversity per million T cells was seen with increasing age.

The J gene is TRBJ2-5, the V gene TRBV7-9, with D tentatively TRBD1 (6 bases). Sequencing was carried out using blood. The origin of this receptor is a woman aged 30 to 39 in good health. This CDR3 is CASSLALTGLEGAETQYF. The CDR3 DNA sequence: TGTGCCAGCAGCTTAGCCCTAACAGGGTTGGAAGGAGCGGAGACCCAGTACTTC.